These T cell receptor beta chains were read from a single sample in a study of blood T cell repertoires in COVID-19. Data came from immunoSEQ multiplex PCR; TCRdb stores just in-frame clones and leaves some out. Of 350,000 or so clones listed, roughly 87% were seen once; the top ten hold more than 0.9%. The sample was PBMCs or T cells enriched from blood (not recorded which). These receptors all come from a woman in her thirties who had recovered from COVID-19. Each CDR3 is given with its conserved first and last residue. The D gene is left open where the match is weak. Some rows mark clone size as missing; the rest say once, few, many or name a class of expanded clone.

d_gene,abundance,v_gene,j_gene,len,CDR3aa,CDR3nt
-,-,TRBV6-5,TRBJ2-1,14,CATQSPGEGSEQFF,TGTGCCACCCAATCCCCAGGGGAAGGGAGTGAGCAGTTCTTC
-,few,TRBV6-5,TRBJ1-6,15,CASSPDRLSNSPLHF,TGTGCCAGCAGTCCCGACAGACTCAGTAATTCACCCCTCCACTTT
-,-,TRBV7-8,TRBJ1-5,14,CASSLLGAKQPQHF,TGTGCCAGCAGCCTACTGGGGGCAAAGCAGCCCCAGCATTTT
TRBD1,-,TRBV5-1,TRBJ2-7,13,CASSPGQLYEQYF,TGCGCCAGCAGCCCGGGACAGCTTTACGAGCAGTACTTC
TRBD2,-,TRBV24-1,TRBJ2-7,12,CATSGGGKEQYF,TGTGCCACCAGTGGGGGAGGGAAAGAGCAGTACTTC
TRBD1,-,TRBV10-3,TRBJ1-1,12,CAAWDRGTEAFF,TGTGCCGCCTGGGACAGGGGCACTGAAGCTTTCTTT
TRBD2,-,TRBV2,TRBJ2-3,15,CASSERGAGTDTQYF,TGTGCCAGCAGTGAGCGGGGGGCGGGCACAGATACGCAGTATTTT
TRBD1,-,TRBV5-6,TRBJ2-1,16,CASSSYRGSSYNEQFF,TGTGCCAGCAGTTCCTACAGGGGGAGCTCCTACAATGAGCAGTTCTTC
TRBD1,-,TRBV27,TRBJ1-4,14,CASSRQGLKEKLFF,TGTGCCAGCAGCAGACAGGGGTTGAAGGAAAAACTGTTTTTT
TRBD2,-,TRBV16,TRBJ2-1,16,CASSQFQRGAGNEQFF,TGTGCCAGCAGCCAATTCCAGCGGGGGGCAGGGAATGAGCAGTTCTTC
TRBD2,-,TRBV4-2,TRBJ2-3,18,CASSQGEGTSGVTDTQYF,TGTGCCAGCAGCCAAGGGGAGGGGACTAGCGGGGTCACAGATACGCAGTATTTT
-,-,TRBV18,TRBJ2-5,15,CASSPVPLAQETQYF,TGTGCCAGCTCACCTGTGCCCCTGGCCCAAGAGACCCAGTACTTC
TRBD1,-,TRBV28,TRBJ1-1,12,CATQDRGTEAFF,TGTGCCACGCAGGACAGGGGCACTGAAGCTTTCTTT
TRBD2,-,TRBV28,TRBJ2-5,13,CASRSGGKETQYF,TGTGCCAGCAGGAGCGGGGGCAAAGAGACCCAGTACTTC
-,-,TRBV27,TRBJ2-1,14,CASRPRVVADEQFF,TGTGCCAGCAGACCCAGGGTAGTGGCCGATGAGCAGTTCTTC
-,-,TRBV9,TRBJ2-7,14,CASSPGLHSYEQYF,TGTGCCAGCAGCCCGGGACTTCACTCCTACGAGCAGTACTTC
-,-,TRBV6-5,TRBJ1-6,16,CASSYGGGSYNSPLHF,TGTGCCAGCAGTTACGGGGGGGGCTCCTATAATTCACCCCTCCACTTT
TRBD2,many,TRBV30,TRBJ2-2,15,CAWRTSGMDTGELFF,TGTGCCTGGAGAACTAGCGGAATGGACACCGGGGAGCTGTTTTTT
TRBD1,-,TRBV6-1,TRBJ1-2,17,CASSDVGQVGLNYGYTF,TGTGCCAGCAGTGACGTAGGACAGGTTGGACTCAACTATGGCTACACCTTC
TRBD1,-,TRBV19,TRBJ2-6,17,CASSPWTGGVGANVLTF,TGTGCCAGTAGTCCCTGGACAGGGGGAGTTGGGGCCAACGTCCTGACTTTC
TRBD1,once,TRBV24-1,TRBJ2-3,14,CATSDPRGTDTQYF,TGTGCCACCAGTGACCCCAGGGGGACAGATACGCAGTATTTT
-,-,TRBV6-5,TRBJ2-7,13,CASSIGQPYEQYF,TGTGCCAGCAGTATAGGACAGCCCTACGAGCAGTACTTC
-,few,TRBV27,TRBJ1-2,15,CASSRGTATNYGYTF,TGTGCCAGCAGTCGCGGGACGGCAACTAACTATGGCTACACCTTC
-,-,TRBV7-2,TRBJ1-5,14,CASSLLSSNQPQHF,TGTGCCAGCAGCTTACTTAGCAGCAATCAGCCCCAGCATTTT
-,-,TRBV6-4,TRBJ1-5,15,CASSSFHGGEQPQHF,TGTGCCAGCAGCTCCTTTCATGGGGGGGAGCAGCCCCAGCATTTT
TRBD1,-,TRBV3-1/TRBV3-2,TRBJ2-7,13,CASSQWTGNQQYF,TGTGCCAGCAGCCAGTGGACAGGGAACCAGCAGTACTTC
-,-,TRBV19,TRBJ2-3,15,CASSDGGASTDTQYF,TGTGCCAGTAGTGATGGCGGGGCAAGCACAGATACGCAGTATTTT
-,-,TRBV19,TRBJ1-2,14,CASLGRGTNYGYTF,TGTGCCAGCTTAGGACGGGGGACTAACTATGGCTACACCTTC
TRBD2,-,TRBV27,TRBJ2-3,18,CASSSILRLAGGTDTQYF,TGTGCCAGCAGTTCCATACTTCGACTAGCGGGGGGCACAGATACGCAGTATTTT
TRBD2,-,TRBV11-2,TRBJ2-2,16,CASSLWTSGGTGELFF,TGTGCCAGCAGCTTATGGACTAGCGGGGGGACCGGGGAGCTGTTTTTT
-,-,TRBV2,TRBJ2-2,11,CASTGSGELFF,TGTGCCAGCACAGGGTCCGGGGAGCTGTTTTTT
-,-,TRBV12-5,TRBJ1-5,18,CASGLSTGHSSSNQPQHF,TGTGCTAGTGGTTTGTCAACGGGACACTCTAGTTCCAATCAGCCCCAGCATTTT
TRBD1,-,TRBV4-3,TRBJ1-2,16,CASRGRDRGSRDGYTF,TGCGCCAGCAGGGGTCGAGACAGGGGGTCTAGAGATGGCTACACCTTC
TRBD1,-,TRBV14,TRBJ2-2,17,CASSLRPGQGATGELFF,TGTGCCAGCAGCCTCCGGCCGGGACAGGGCGCCACCGGGGAGCTGTTTTTT
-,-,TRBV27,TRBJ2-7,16,CASARKREPGGYEQYF,TGTGCCAGCGCCAGAAAACGAGAACCTGGCGGCTACGAGCAGTACTTC
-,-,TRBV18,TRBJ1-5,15,CASSSGIGTNQPQHF,TGTGCCAGCTCATCGGGGATCGGGACAAATCAGCCCCAGCATTTT
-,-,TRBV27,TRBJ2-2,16,CASSLRREGNTGELFF,TGTGCCAGCAGTTTACGGCGAGAGGGTAACACCGGGGAGCTGTTTTTT
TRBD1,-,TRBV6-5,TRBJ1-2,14,CASSDRGGDYGYTF,TGTGCCAGCAGCGACAGGGGAGGTGACTATGGCTACACCTTC
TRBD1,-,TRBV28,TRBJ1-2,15,CAIDRGATVNYGYTF,TGTGCCATCGACAGGGGAGCAACAGTAAACTATGGCTACACCTTC
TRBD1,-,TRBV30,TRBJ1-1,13,CAWTDRGRGEAFF,TGTGCCTGGACTGACAGGGGGCGCGGTGAAGCTTTCTTT
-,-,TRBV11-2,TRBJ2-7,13,CASRRQVSYEQYF,TGTGCCAGCAGACGACAGGTTTCCTACGAGCAGTACTTC
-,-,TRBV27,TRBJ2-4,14,CASSMGGTKNIQYF,TGTGCCAGCAGCATGGGGGGTACCAAAAACATTCAGTACTTC
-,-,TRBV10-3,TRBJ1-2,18,CAISESVLTTVTNYGYTF,TGTGCCATCAGTGAGTCTGTACTCACCACCGTGACTAACTATGGCTACACCTTC
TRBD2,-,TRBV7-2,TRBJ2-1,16,CASSPPTSGGYNEQFF,TGTGCCAGCAGCCCTCCTACTAGCGGGGGCTACAATGAGCAGTTCTTC
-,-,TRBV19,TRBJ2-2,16,CASTDRASDNTGELFF,TGTGCCAGTACCGATAGGGCTAGCGATAACACCGGGGAGCTGTTTTTT
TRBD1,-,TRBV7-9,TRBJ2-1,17,CASSLAAGTGIYNEQFF,TGTGCCAGCAGCTTAGCAGCGGGGACAGGGATATACAATGAGCAGTTCTTC
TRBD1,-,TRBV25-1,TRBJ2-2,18,CASSPQGALTLNTGELFF,TGTGCCAGCAGTCCTCAGGGGGCCCTCACACTGAACACCGGGGAGCTGTTTTTT
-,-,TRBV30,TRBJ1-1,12,CAWGNRNTEAFF,TGTGCCTGGGGGAACAGGAACACTGAAGCTTTCTTT
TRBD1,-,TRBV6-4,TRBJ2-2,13,CASRQGDTGELFF,TGTGCCAGCCGACAGGGCGACACCGGGGAGCTGTTTTTT
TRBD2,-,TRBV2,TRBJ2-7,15,CASRTSGGSSYEQYF,TGTGCCAGCAGGACTAGCGGGGGGAGCTCCTACGAGCAGTACTTC
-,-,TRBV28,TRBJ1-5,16,CASARPRGLSNQPQHF,TGTGCCAGCGCCCGGCCGCGGGGACTTAGCAATCAGCCCCAGCATTTT
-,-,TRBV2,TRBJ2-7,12,CASRGGSYEQYF,TGTGCCAGCAGGGGGGGTTCCTACGAGCAGTACTTC
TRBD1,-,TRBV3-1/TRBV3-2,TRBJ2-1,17,CASSPKWGQGAYNEQFF,TGTGCCAGCAGCCCAAAGTGGGGACAGGGGGCCTACAATGAGCAGTTCTTC
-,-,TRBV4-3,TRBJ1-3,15,CASSQDTGVLNTIYF,TGCGCCAGCAGCCAAGATACGGGGGTTTTAAACACCATATATTTT
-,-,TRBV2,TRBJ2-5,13,CASMESTQETQYF,TGTGCCAGCATGGAGAGTACCCAAGAGACCCAGTACTTC